A selection of T cell receptor beta chains follows, all from one sample in a study of T-cell memory formation after mild COVID-19. TCRdb independently ran MiXCR on the 5' RACE reads; one entry per CDR3 protein. This sample has over 500,000 distinct CDR3 sequences, with 15% to 20% found just once. Sequences were obtained from PBMCs or a T cell subset sorted from them (not recorded which). The receptors shown here come from an adult woman who had mild COVID-19 (a few samples of this study predate the infection). Cell type and time point are not known. CDR3s include the opening cysteine and the closing phenylalanine or tryptophan. The order of the fields is J gene, V gene, D gene, clone size, CDR3 length, CDR3 protein, CDR3 DNA. A D gene is named only where the DNA matches it firmly. Size values are once, few and many counts, or a class for expanded clones, and some rows have none.

J: TRBJ2-3; V: TRBV12-3/TRBV12-4; D: .; size: few; length: 18; CDR3: CASSLGLGRAGSTDTQYF; DNA: TGTGCCAGCAGTTTAGGTCTGGGTAGGGCTGGTAGCACAGATACGCAGTATTTT
J: TRBJ2-7; V: TRBV11-2; D: .; size: few; length: 16; CDR3: CASSPILGGPVYEQYF; DNA: TGTGCCAGCAGCCCAATCCTTGGAGGGCCTGTTTACGAGCAGTACTTC
J: TRBJ1-2; V: TRBV12-3/TRBV12-4; D: .; size: .; length: 14; CDR3: CASRSWSADYGYTF; DNA: TGTGCCAGCAGGTCCTGGTCGGCAGACTATGGCTACACCTTC
J: TRBJ1-2; V: TRBV10-3; D: TRBD1; size: .; length: 15; CDR3: CAISFGQGAGYGYTF; DNA: TGTGCCATCAGCTTCGGACAGGGGGCTGGCTATGGCTACACCTTC
J: TRBJ2-1; V: TRBV6-1; D: TRBD2; size: .; length: 15; CDR3: CASSERGLADNEQFF; DNA: TGTGCCAGCAGTGAACGGGGACTAGCGGACAATGAGCAGTTCTTC
J: TRBJ2-7; V: TRBV12-3/TRBV12-4; D: .; size: few; length: 14; CDR3: CASSSDRSFSEQYF; DNA: TGTGCCAGCAGCTCCGACAGGAGTTTCTCCGAGCAGTACTTC
J: TRBJ1-1; V: TRBV12-3/TRBV12-4; D: .; size: .; length: 13; CDR3: CASRQGPGTEAFF; DNA: TGTGCCAGCCGGCAGGGCCCGGGCACTGAAGCTTTCTTT
J: TRBJ1-5; V: TRBV27; D: TRBD1; size: .; length: 16; CDR3: CASSFLRGYRDQPQHF; DNA: TGTGCCAGCAGTTTCCTCAGGGGGTATAGGGATCAGCCCCAGCATTTT
J: TRBJ2-1; V: TRBV25-1; D: .; size: .; length: 16; CDR3: CASSYDRQDANNEQFF; DNA: TGTGCCAGCAGTTACGACCGCCAGGACGCCAACAATGAGCAGTTCTTC
J: TRBJ2-4; V: TRBV6-5; D: TRBD2; size: few; length: 15; CDR3: CASSAPGTSVALQYF; DNA: TGTGCCAGCAGTGCCCCCGGGACTAGTGTAGCTCTCCAGTACTTC
J: TRBJ2-5; V: TRBV7-9; D: TRBD2; size: few; length: 14; CDR3: CASSLTLAEETQYF; DNA: TGTGCCAGCAGCTTAACCCTAGCGGAAGAGACCCAGTACTTC
J: TRBJ2-5; V: TRBV6-2/TRBV6-3; D: .; size: .; length: 16; CDR3: CASIEQGHPLQETQYF; DNA: TGTGCCAGCATCGAACAGGGACACCCGCTCCAAGAGACCCAGTACTTC
J: TRBJ2-2; V: TRBV4-1; D: TRBD2; size: .; length: 17; CDR3: CASSQELLAGRKGELFF; DNA: TGCGCCAGCAGCCAAGAACTACTAGCGGGGAGAAAAGGGGAGCTGTTTTTT
J: TRBJ1-2; V: TRBV19; D: .; size: once; length: 13; CDR3: CASKETGQYGYTF; DNA: TGTGCCAGTAAAGAAACAGGCCAGTATGGCTACACCTTC
J: TRBJ2-2; V: TRBV7-9; D: TRBD1; size: .; length: 15; CDR3: CASSRTGGAAGELFF; DNA: TGTGCCAGCAGCCGGACAGGGGGCGCCGCCGGGGAGCTGTTTTTT
J: TRBJ1-2; V: TRBV11-3; D: TRBD1; size: .; length: 17; CDR3: CASSLDPRTGREDGYTF; DNA: TGTGCCAGCAGCTTAGATCCCCGGACAGGGAGGGAGGATGGCTACACCTTC
J: TRBJ2-1; V: TRBV20-1; D: .; size: few; length: 18; CDR3: CSASRSRWEMWTDNEQFF; DNA: TGCAGTGCTAGTAGAAGTAGGTGGGAGATGTGGACTGACAATGAGCAGTTCTTC
J: TRBJ2-7; V: TRBV12-3/TRBV12-4; D: .; size: .; length: 12; CDR3: CASSSRTAEQYF; DNA: TGTGCCAGCAGTTCACGGACAGCCGAGCAGTACTTC
J: TRBJ2-2; V: TRBV2; D: .; size: .; length: 13; CDR3: CASNVRDTGELFF; DNA: TGTGCCAGCAACGTGAGAGACACCGGGGAGCTGTTTTTT
J: TRBJ1-2; V: TRBV7-6; D: .; size: .; length: 13; CDR3: CASSFPEDYGYTF; DNA: TGTGCCAGCAGCTTTCCCGAGGACTATGGCTACACCTTC
J: TRBJ2-7; V: TRBV30; D: TRBD1; size: .; length: 15; CDR3: CAWSFAGTGAYEQYF; DNA: TGTGCCTGGAGTTTCGCCGGGACAGGAGCCTACGAGCAGTACTTC
J: TRBJ2-1; V: TRBV9; D: TRBD2; size: .; length: 15; CDR3: CASTQGLAGGGEQFF; DNA: TGTGCCAGCACCCAAGGACTAGCGGGAGGGGGTGAGCAGTTCTTC
J: TRBJ1-2; V: TRBV12-3/TRBV12-4; D: .; size: few; length: 13; CDR3: CASSSGDSYGYTF; DNA: TGTGCCAGCAGTTCAGGGGACTCCTATGGCTACACCTTC